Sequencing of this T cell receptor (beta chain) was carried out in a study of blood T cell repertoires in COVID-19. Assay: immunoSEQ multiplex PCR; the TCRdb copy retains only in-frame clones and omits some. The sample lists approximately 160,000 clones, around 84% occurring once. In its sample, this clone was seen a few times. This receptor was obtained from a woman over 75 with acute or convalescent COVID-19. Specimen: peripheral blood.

CDR3 DNA sequence: TGTGCCAGCAGTAGGGACTATCTGGGCGAGCAGTACTTC. Protein sequence: CASSRDYLGEQYF. The chain recombines TRBV6-4 with TRBJ2-7, with TRBD2 identical over 7 bases. Germline V lookup: CDR1 MRHNA, CDR2 SNTAGT. This CDR3 contains 13 residues. The junction had 7 bases not matched to a gene; V was cut back by 5 bases and J by 6 bases.